This T cell receptor beta chain was observed in a study of vaccination effects on CD4 cells after COVID-19. General study findings and limits: Marked clonal contraction was seen late after vaccination (in both infection- and vaccine-induced clones).

Trimming took 5 bases from V and 6 from J; bases not matched to a gene: 11. The CDR3 runs 15 residues. Germline assignment: CDR1 SEHNR and CDR2 FQNEAQ (reference sequence). The repertoire was sequenced with immunoSEQ multiplex PCR; TCRdb's copy has only in-frame clones and lacks some. The sample has 50,000 or so clones, around 67% seen once. As concerns this clone: Its antigen is unknown.

Cultured cells yielded isolated CD4+ T cells after more than nine days. Sequenced material: CD4+ T cells from PBMCs cultured without peptide, taken before COVID-19 vaccination. The gene calls are TRBV7-9 and TRBJ1-2; TRBD1 agrees at 8 bases. This sequence originates from a human donor who received a COVID-19 vaccine. The CDR3 reads CASSLRQGRGDGYTF. CDR3 nucleotide sequence: TGTGCCAGCAGCCTACGACAGGGGCGTGGGGATGGCTACACCTTC.